The 31 T cell receptor beta chains reported below all come from one sample, sequenced in a study of T cells in Graves' hyperthyroidism and ophthalmopathy. TCR beta CDR3 regions were amplified from RNA transcripts. First-round RT-PCR of the TCR CDR3 relied on the HTBI primer set. One entry per CDR3 protein, called by TCRdb with MiXCR from the multiplex PCR reads. The sample yields some 350,000 distinct CDR3 sequences, roughly 13% seen once. Sequenced material: blood. These receptors were taken from a woman between 35 and 50 years old with Graves' ophthalmopathy.

This clonotype was observed at least ten times. The CDR3 sequence: CAISARKPGTGELFF. CDR3 nucleotide sequence: TGTGCCATCAGTGCTAGGAAACCGGGCACCGGGGAGCTGTTTTTT. V and J are TRBV10-3 and TRBJ2-2; D gene uncertain. Germline V CDR1 and CDR2: ENHRY, SYGVKD. V was pared by 4 bases and J by 4 bases, with 13 bases between. CDR3 size: 15 residues.

Ten or more counts support this clonotype. This sequence joins TRBV6-1 and TRBJ1-1; D is possibly TRBD1 (5 bases). This CDR3 has 13 residues. V lost 9 bases, J lost 5 bases, and 16 bases lay in between. Germline CDR1 and CDR2: MNHNS and SASEGT. The CDR3 region is CASTEGPGTEAFF. As DNA, the CDR3 is TGTGCCAGTACGGAGGGGCCGGGGACTGAAGCTTTCTTT.

This clonotype has at least ten counts. The chain links TRBV7-9 to TRBJ2-3, with D hard to call. The germline V gene has CDR1 SEHNR and CDR2 FQNEAQ (reference sequence). This CDR3 has 14 amino acids. Trimming shortened V by 0 bases and J by 0 bases, and 4 bases separated the two germline ends. The CDR3 reads CASSLAGSTDTQYF. DNA of the CDR3: TGTGCCAGCAGCTTAGCGGGGAGCACAGATACGCAGTATTTT.

The chain carries TRBV20-1 and TRBJ1-5, with D hard to call. This CDR3 is 15 amino acids long. Germline CDR1 DFQATT, CDR2 SNEGSKA (reference sequence). Trimming pared 2 bases from V and 3 bases from J, leaving 14 bases between. The CDR3 is CSARRESNFNQPQHF. The DNA of the CDR3 is TGCAGTGCTAGAAGAGAAAGCAACTTCAATCAGCCCCAGCATTTT.

This clonotype showed up just a few times. The V and J genes are TRBV27 and TRBJ2-1, with D possibly matching TRBD2 (6 bases). CDR1 and CDR2 (germline): MNHEY, SMNVEV (reference sequence). Trimming removed 2 bases at V and 5 bases at J, with 16 bases between. The CDR3 extends over 16 amino acids. CDR3 amino acids: CASSLNGGYLHNEQFF. CDR3 in DNA: TGTGCCAGCAGTTTAAACGGGGGTTACCTCCACAATGAGCAGTTCTTC.

V gene TRBV10-1 combines with J gene TRBJ2-1, with D uncertain. Trimming took off 0 bases at V and 5 bases at J, with 2 bases between the two ends. The CDR3 sequence is 12 residues long. Germline CDR1 and CDR2: WNHNN and SYGVQD (reference sequence). CDR3: CASSESNNEQFF. CDR3 in DNA: TGCGCCAGCAGTGAGTCCAACAATGAGCAGTTCTTC.

This clonotype showed up just a few times. This chain's CDR3 is CASRRTGGTSTDTQYF. The CDR3 DNA sequence: TGCGCCAGCAGGCGAACGGGGGGAACGAGCACAGATACGCAGTATTTT. This chain links TRBV5-1 with TRBJ2-3, with TRBD2 matching over 7 bases. The CDR3 is 16 amino acids. Germline assignment: CDR1 SGHRS and CDR2 YFSETQ. V dropped 5 bases and J dropped 0; count of bases not matched to a gene: 9.

This clonotype was recorded at least ten times. The V gene is TRBV30, the J gene TRBJ2-1, with a tentative D call TRBD1 (5 bases). Trimming shortened V by 8 bases and J by 8 bases, and 13 bases separated the two germline ends. Germline CDR1 is GTSNPN and CDR2 is SVGIG (reference sequence). The CDR3 is 11 residues long. The CDR3 bases are TGTGCCGCTGCCAGGGTGGATGAGCAGTTCTTC. Translating it yields CAAARVDEQFF. The whole variable domain, remainder taken from reference TRBV30 and TRBJ2-1, is SQTIHQWPATLVQPVGSPLSLECTVEGTSNPNLYWYRQAAGRGLQLLFYSVGIGQISSEVPQNLSASRPQDRQFILSSKKLLLSDSGFYLCAAARVDEQFFGPGTRLTVL.

This clonotype came up many times. The J gene is TRBJ1-1, the V gene TRBV2; D not resolved. The V gene's germline CDR1 is SNHLY and CDR2 FYNNEI. The V end lost 2 bases, the J end lost 8 bases, and 9 bases lay between the germline ends. The CDR3 has 12 residues. The CDR3 DNA is TGTGCCAGCAGTGAATTGGAGATAGAAGCTTTCTTT. Translating it yields CASSELEIEAFF.

Ten or more counts support this clonotype. The chain carries TRBV12-3 or TRBV12-4 and TRBJ1-2; D not certain. There are 13 residues in the CDR3. The V end was cut by 8 bases, the J end by 0 bases, with 10 bases between. DNA for the CDR3: TGTGCCAGCCGCGGCAGAGCTAACTATGGCTACACCTTC. It translates to CASRGRANYGYTF.

This clonotype was counted only a few times. The V call is TRBV19, the J call TRBJ1-2; D is undetermined. Deletions cut 1 base from V and 14 bases from J, with 23 bases between. Germline lookup yields CDR1 LNHDA and CDR2 SQIVND (reference sequence). The CDR3 totals 15 residues. CDR3 protein: CASSIVEYGYTSWTF. The CDR3 bases are TGTGCCAGTAGTATAGTTGAGTATGGCTACACAAGTTGGACCTTC.

The table lists this clonotype with many counts. The chain uses TRBV20-1 and TRBJ1-5; tentatively, D is TRBD1 (6 bases). CDR1 and CDR2 from the germline V gene are DFQATT and SNEGSKA (reference sequence). Deletions cut 0 bases from V and 4 bases from J, with 16 bases between. There are 16 residues in the CDR3. CDR3 amino acids: CSARDRRKQGNQPQHF. The CDR3 coding sequence is TGCAGTGCTAGAGATCGGCGGAAACAGGGTAATCAGCCCCAGCATTTT.

V gene TRBV6-1 combines with J gene TRBJ2-1; the D is unclear. Per the germline V gene, CDR1 is MNHNS and CDR2 is SASEGT. The CDR3 consists of 13 residues. Trimming took 6 bases from V and 7 from J, leaving 13 bases between them. The CDR3 nucleotides are TGTGCCAGCAGCTCGATGACTCCGAATGAGCAGTTCTTC. Its translation is CASSSMTPNEQFF.

Of note for this clonotype: This may be a read error: a much more frequent sequence differs by one nucleotide. The chain joins TRBV6-2 or TRBV6-3 to TRBJ1-1; D is uncertain. The CDR3 sequence is 12 residues long. V lost 5 bases and J lost 12, with 16 bases in between. The germline gives CDR1 MNHEY, CDR2 SVGEGT. CDR3 coding DNA: TGTGCCAGCAGTACCCAGAGGCGGGCCACTTTCTTT. Amino acid sequence: CASSTQRRATFF.

This clonotype was found a few times. The CDR3 protein is CASERGQKETQYF. CDR3 in DNA: TGTGCCAGCGAAAGGGGCCAGAAAGAGACCCAGTACTTC. The rearrangement uses TRBV6-2 or TRBV6-3 and TRBJ2-5; possible D gene TRBD1, 5 bases. The CDR3 runs to 13 residues. V was cut by 8 bases and J by 3 bases, with 13 bases left in between. In germline, CDR1 is MNHEY, CDR2 SVGEGT.

There are a few counts of this clonotype. V and J are TRBV4-2 and TRBJ1-2; 10 nucleotides agree with TRBD1. The CDR3 has 16 amino acids. The junction had 8 bases not matched to a gene; V was cut back by 1 base and J by 6 bases. Germline CDR1 is LGHNA and CDR2 is YNFKEQ. In DNA, the CDR3 is TGTGCCAGCAGCCAAGGGGGACAGGGGATAGTCCATGGCTACACCTTC. It yields the protein CASSQGGQGIVHGYTF.

Concerning this clonotype itself: Relative to the germline gene, one junction end is altered; a read error may explain this. The chain is built from TRBV6-5 and TRBJ2-1; possibly TRBD2 for D (5 bases). There are 13 residues in the CDR3. CDR1 and CDR2 (germline): MNHEY, SVGAGI. CDR3 region: CASGYGVFNEQFF. The CDR3 DNA is TGTGCCAGCGGTTACGGGGTGTTCAATGAGCAGTTCTTC.

This clonotype has at least ten counts. CDR3: CASSVGQGREPQHF. The CDR3 nucleotides are TGTGCCAGCAGTGTTGGACAAGGCCGTGAGCCCCAGCATTTT. The J gene is TRBJ1-5, the V gene TRBV2, with D perhaps TRBD1 (5 bases). Germline V gives CDR1 SNHLY, CDR2 FYNNEI. This CDR3 is 14 amino acids long. The germline V and J ends were trimmed by 4 bases and 8 bases, with 15 bases remaining between them.

Concerning this clonotype: The CDR3 does not end in the conserved phenylalanine or tryptophan, so this is likely a read error. This chain joins TRBV6-1 and TRBJ2-5; D is perhaps TRBD1 or TRBD2 (5 bases each). Between the trimmed V and J ends, which lost 6 bases and 4 bases, there was a span of 21 bases. This CDR3 comprises 16 residues. In germline, CDR1 is MNHNS, CDR2 SASEGT. The CDR3 is CASRGISDGAIETQYL. In DNA form, the CDR3 reads TGTGCCAGCAGGGGGATAAGTGACGGGGCGATAGAGACCCAGTACCTC.

The chain employs TRBV7-8 and TRBJ2-2; 8 bases align to TRBD2. The CDR3 runs 16 residues. CDR1 and CDR2 (germline): SGHVS, FQNEAQ. Trimming took 2 bases from V and 6 from J; bases not matched to a gene: 8. Written as DNA, the CDR3 is TGTGCCAGCAGCTTAAGTCCGGGAGGGGTGGCCGGGGAGCTGTTTTTT. Translation gives CASSLSPGGVAGELFF. The entire variable domain, with the rest obtained from reference TRBV7-8 and TRBJ2-2, is as follows: GAGVSQSPRYKVAKRGQDVALRCDPISGHVSLFWYQQALGQGPEFLTYFQNEAQLDKSGLPSDRFFAERPEGSVSTLKIQRTQQEDSAVYLCASSLSPGGVAGELFFGEGSRLTVL.

V usage is TRBV6-2 or TRBV6-3 and J usage is TRBJ2-1, with 11 nucleotides matching TRBD2. Trimming removed 7 bases from V and 9 bases from J; junction bases left unmatched: 8. Germline V gene data show CDR1 as MNHEY and CDR2 as SVGEGT. CDR3 length: 14 residues. The CDR3, as DNA: TGTGCCAGCATCAGTAGCGGGGGGGAAGGTGAGCAGTTCTTC. It codes for CASISSGGEGEQFF.

This clonotype was seen only a few times. The gene calls are TRBV28 and TRBJ2-1; 9 bases line up with TRBD2. Germline V lookup: CDR1 MDHEN, CDR2 SYDVKM. The CDR3 totals 16 residues. V was pared by 1 base and J by 4 bases, with 5 bases of the junction left unmatched. CDR3 sequence reads: CASSLLAGEGYNEQFF. CDR3 DNA sequence: TGTGCCAGCAGTTTATTAGCGGGAGAGGGGTACAATGAGCAGTTCTTC.

This chain links TRBV25-1 with TRBJ2-3; D is unresolved. Trimming removed 3 bases at V and 3 bases at J, with 10 bases between. From germline, CDR1 is MGHDK and CDR2 SYGVNS. The CDR3 length is 14 residues. DNA of the CDR3: TGTGCCAGCAGTGAGAGGCGCGGTACAGATACGCAGTATTTT. As protein: CASSERRGTDTQYF.

Concerning this clonotype: This could be a read error, since a much larger clone is one nucleotide away. This chain uses TRBV7-9 with TRBJ2-7; D possibly corresponds to TRBD2 (5 bases). The CDR3 has 14 residues. In germline, CDR1 is SEHNR, CDR2 FQNEAQ (reference sequence). CDR3 DNA: TGTGCCATCAGCTTACGGGAAATGGCCTACGAGCAGTACTTC. As protein: CAISLREMAYEQYF.

The sample holds a few counts of this clonotype. The chain has TRBV7-8 and TRBJ2-2; TRBD2 aligns across 13 bases. Losses at the gene ends were 5 bases for V and 6 bases for J; bases not matched to a gene: 9. CDR1 is SGHVS and CDR2 is FQNEAQ in the germline V gene. The CDR3 runs to 17 residues. The CDR3, as DNA: TGTGCCAGCAGCCCGGAACTAGCGGGGGGGCCCCCCGGGGAGCTGTTTTTT. It codes for CASSPELAGGPPGELFF.

J is TRBJ1-2 and V is TRBV4-1; 8 bases line up with TRBD1. V dropped 0 bases and J dropped 4; count of bases not matched to a gene: 1. Germline CDR1 is MGHRA and CDR2 is YSYEKL. The CDR3 is 14 amino acids. CDR3 loop: CASSQEGQAYGYTF. The DNA of the CDR3 is TGCGCCAGCAGCCAAGAGGGACAGGCCTATGGCTACACCTTC.

The chain combines TRBV5-5 with TRBJ2-7; no clear D. The CDR3 runs to 13 residues. V was shortened by 0 bases and J by 3 bases, with 7 bases between the two germline ends. Germline-derived CDR1 and CDR2 are SGHKS and YYEKEE (reference sequence). CDR3: CASSLASYYEQYF. In DNA, the CDR3 is TGTGCCAGCAGCTTGGCTTCATACTACGAGCAGTACTTC.

The rearrangement links TRBV28 to TRBJ2-5; D call uncertain. V lost 8 bases and J lost 5, with 18 bases in between. In germline, CDR1 is MDHEN, CDR2 SYDVKM. There are 14 residues in the CDR3. This chain's CDR3 is CASRPRFLVETQYF. DNA for the CDR3: TGTGCCAGCCGCCCGCGCTTCCTGGTGGAGACCCAGTACTTC.

In this sample, this clonotype turned up many times. This rearrangement joins TRBV3-1 to TRBJ2-1; D not resolved. Germline V CDR1 and CDR2: LGHDT, YNNKEL (reference sequence). V was clipped by 0 bases and J by 7 bases, with 10 bases between them. The CDR3 is 14 amino acids. In DNA form, the CDR3 reads TGTGCCAGCAGCCAAGAAAACTACTTTAATGAGCAGTTCTTC. Amino acids: CASSQENYFNEQFF.

This clonotype has a handful of counts. The rearrangement joins TRBV27 to TRBJ2-7; 8 bases match TRBD2. Losses at the gene ends were 2 bases for V and 7 bases for J; bases not matched to a gene: 10. This CDR3 comprises 15 residues. Germline V gene lookup returns CDR1 MNHEY and CDR2 SMNVEV (reference sequence). CDR3 residues: CASSLPGDGRGEQYF. The CDR3 bases are TGTGCCAGCAGTTTACCGGGTGACGGGAGGGGAGAGCAGTACTTC.

This clonotype was seen at least ten times. This chain links TRBV7-2 with TRBJ2-7, with 7 bases aligning to TRBD2. The CDR3 contains 16 residues. Trimming cost V 3 bases and J 5 bases; bases outside gene matches: 13. CDR1 and CDR2 (germline): SGHTA, FQGNSA. The CDR3 is CASSFPEGSSGDEQYF. The DNA of the CDR3 is TGTGCCAGCAGCTTCCCTGAAGGGTCGAGCGGGGACGAGCAGTACTTC.